The T cell receptor (beta chain) described here comes from a study of vaccination and CD4 T cells after COVID-19 (dated 2022 in TCRdb). Regarding the complete study: Convalescent patients had a positive SARS-CoV-2 result on nasal swab PCR, and of these patients, under ten had mild disease and one had severe disease. The convalescent cohort comprised six males and four females, including two Hispanic individuals, seven Caucasians, two Asians and one multiracial person. Two doses of either the Pfizer-BioNTech BNT162b2 vaccine (n=8) or the Moderna mRNA-1273 vaccine (n=2) were administered to participants. Post-COVID blood samples were collected from convalescent patients a median of approximately 100 days after diagnosis, with a range of roughly 30 to 161 days. The time from the second vaccine dose to post-vaccine blood sampling had a median of roughly 77 days and ranged from about 12 to 250 days. Culture stimuli were overlapping spike peptide pools from SARS-CoV-2 and from the common cold coronaviruses HCoV-NL63, HCoV-OC43 and HCoV-229E. Control cultures used a CEFX viral epitope pool as positive control, an HIV-1 Nef peptide pool as negative control, or no peptide. In roughly eleven COVID-19 convalescent patients and 4 infection-naive healthy vaccine recipients, the spike-specific CD4+ TCR repertoire before mRNA vaccination was compared with the repertoire after mRNA vaccination. Overall results and qualifications from the work: The number of convalescent patients in the study was relatively small, and the study did not examine early timepoints following natural infection. Among convalescent patients, a median 86.3% of the SARS-CoV-2-reactive clones seen after vaccination appeared only after vaccination, which suggests priming specific to the vaccine. Although the median number of SARS-CoV-2-reactive clonotypes went up from fewer than 25 after infection to some 40 after vaccination, the increase was not significant. Nearly all vaccine-specific clones in convalescent patients (304 of 307) were mono-reactive for SARS-CoV-2 spike rather than cross-reactive with common cold coronaviruses.

Spanning cysteine to phenylalanine, the CDR3 consists of 13 amino acids. Of all the DNA, just the CDR3 is kept, 39 bases in frame from base 1. V and J are truncated by 5 bases and 12 bases respectively, leaving an intervening sequence of 17 bases. Via the germline V gene, CDR1 is SGHTA and CDR2 FQGNSA. Comments on this clonotype: Its antigen specificity is not known. No quality values exist for individual bases; no much larger clone is one base distant.

Receptor libraries were prepared by PCR. DNA from cultured CD4+ T cells was subjected to TCR sequencing with the Oncomine TCR Beta short-read assay at the Johns Hopkins FTIC core. The QIAamp micro DNA kit was used to extract genomic DNA from the cultured CD4+ T cells. The Oncomine TCR Beta libraries from cultured CD4+ T cells were pooled using unique dual indexes and then sequenced on an Illumina iSeq 100. For the original study's pipeline: Non-productive sequences were filtered out, and CDR3s that did not start with C, did not end with F or W, or were shorter than 7 amino acids were discarded. The MANAFEST web application was used to identify antigen-specific clonotypes by comparing peptide-stimulated wells against reference wells and other culture wells. An FDR below 0.05, an odds ratio above 5, and a productive frequency above 0.1% in at least two of three replicate wells were required for clones to be considered positive. A clonotype counted as cross-reactive if it showed significant expansion both in the SARS-CoV-2 spike wells and in at least one common cold coronavirus spike condition. CDR3 homology was assessed with Levenshtein distances (stringdist) and unrooted phylogenetic trees (ape) in R version 3.6.1. In TCRdb, the public reads were trimmed at Q25 with fastp and aligned with MiXCR, with productive beta chains retained. CDR3 protein duplicates are merged, each entry listing the most common genes and DNA. These V and J calls are TCRdb output, not the study's own analysis. The sample records some 9,600 distinct CDR3 sequences, roughly three fifths of which are singletons. The top ten clones comprise approximately 35% of the sample.

The intended sense of this specimen's treatment or condition label: approximately 10-day PBMC culture with coronavirus spike peptide pools or control peptides (ViraFEST assay). The ViraFEST assay, used in the study, expanded antigen-specific T cells with peptide pools and then identified the expanded clonotypes through TCR sequencing. The convalescent patients' positive SARS-CoV-2 PCR tests fell between March and December 2020, which was before the Alpha, Beta and Delta variants emerged in the United States. Each well held two million PBMCs cultured with around 10 ug/ml peptide pools in IMDM containing approximately 5% human AB serum and 10 IU/ml IL-2. Half of the culture medium was replaced with fresh IL-2-containing medium on days 3 and 7. CD4+ T cells were isolated after 10 days of culture through negative selection using the EasySep CD4+ T cell isolation kit. Ficoll-Paque Plus gradient centrifugation was used to isolate PBMCs from whole blood, and the isolated PBMCs were then either used fresh or cryopreserved at -140C. Culture conditions were generally each tested in triplicate wells.

The sequenced sample was CD4+ T cells from blood, cultured in vitro. This TCR came from a human donor who had recovered from COVID-19. The chain is assembled from TRBV7-2 and TRBJ2-1; no D gene call is confident. The DNA sequence follows: TGTGCCAGCAGCCCGGAGTCTTTAGCAGGGCAGTTCTTC. Translated, it reads CASSPESLAGQFF.